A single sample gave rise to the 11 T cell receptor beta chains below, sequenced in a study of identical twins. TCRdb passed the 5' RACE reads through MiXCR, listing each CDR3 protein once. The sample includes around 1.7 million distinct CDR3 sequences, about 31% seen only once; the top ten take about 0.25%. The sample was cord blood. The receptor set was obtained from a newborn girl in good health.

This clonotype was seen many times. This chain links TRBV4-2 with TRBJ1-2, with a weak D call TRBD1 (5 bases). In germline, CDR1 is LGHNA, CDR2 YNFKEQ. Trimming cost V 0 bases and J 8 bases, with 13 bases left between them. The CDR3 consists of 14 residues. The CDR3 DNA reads TGTGCCAGCAGCCAAGAGATTCGGGGCAGGGGCTACACCTTC. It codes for CASSQEIRGRGYTF.

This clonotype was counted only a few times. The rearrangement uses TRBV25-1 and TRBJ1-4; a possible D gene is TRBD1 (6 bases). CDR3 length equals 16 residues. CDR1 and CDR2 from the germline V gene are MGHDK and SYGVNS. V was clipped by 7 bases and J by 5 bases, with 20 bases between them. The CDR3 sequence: CASTPKFRDKNEKLFF. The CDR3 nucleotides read TGTGCCAGCACCCCAAAATTCCGGGACAAGAATGAAAAACTGTTTTTT.

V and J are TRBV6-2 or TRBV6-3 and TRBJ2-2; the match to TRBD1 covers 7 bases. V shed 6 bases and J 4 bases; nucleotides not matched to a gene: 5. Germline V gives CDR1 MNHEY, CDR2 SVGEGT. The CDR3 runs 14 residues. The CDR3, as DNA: TGTGCCAGCAGGGGACAGATCATCACCGGGGAGCTGTTTTTT. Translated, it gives CASRGQIITGELFF.

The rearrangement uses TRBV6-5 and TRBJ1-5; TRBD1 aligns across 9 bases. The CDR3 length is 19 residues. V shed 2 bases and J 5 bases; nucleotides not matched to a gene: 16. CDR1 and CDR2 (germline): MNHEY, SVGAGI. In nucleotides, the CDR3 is TGTGCCAGCAGTTACCGTCTCCACGACAGGGGGGAGAGGCATCAGCCCCAGCATTTT. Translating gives CASSYRLHDRGERHQPQHF.

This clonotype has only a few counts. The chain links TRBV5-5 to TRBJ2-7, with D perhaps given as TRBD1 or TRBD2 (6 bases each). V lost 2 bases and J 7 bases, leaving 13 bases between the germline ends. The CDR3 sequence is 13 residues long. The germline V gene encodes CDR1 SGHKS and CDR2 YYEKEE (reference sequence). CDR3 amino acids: CASSFTGALEQYF. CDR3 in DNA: TGTGCCAGCAGCTTTACGGGGGCTCTGGAGCAGTACTTC.

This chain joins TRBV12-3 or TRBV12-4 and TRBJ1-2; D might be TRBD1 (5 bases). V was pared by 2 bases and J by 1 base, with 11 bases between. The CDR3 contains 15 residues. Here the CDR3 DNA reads TGTGCCAGCAGTTTACGGACACAGCTTAACTATGGCTACACCTTC. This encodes CASSLRTQLNYGYTF.

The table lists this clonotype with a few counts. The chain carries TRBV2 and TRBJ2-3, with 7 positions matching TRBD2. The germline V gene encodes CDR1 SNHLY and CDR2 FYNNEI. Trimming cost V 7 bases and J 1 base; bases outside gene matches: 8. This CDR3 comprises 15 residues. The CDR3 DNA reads TGTGCCAGCAATCCGACTAGCTGGGGCACAGATACGCAGTATTTT. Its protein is CASNPTSWGTDTQYF.

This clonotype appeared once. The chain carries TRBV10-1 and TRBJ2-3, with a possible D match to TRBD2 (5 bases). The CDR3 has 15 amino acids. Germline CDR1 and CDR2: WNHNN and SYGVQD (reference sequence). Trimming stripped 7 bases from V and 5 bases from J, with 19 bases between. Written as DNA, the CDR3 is TGCGCCAGCATCTCTAAACTAGATCTGGGAGATACGCAGTATTTT. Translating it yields CASISKLDLGDTQYF.

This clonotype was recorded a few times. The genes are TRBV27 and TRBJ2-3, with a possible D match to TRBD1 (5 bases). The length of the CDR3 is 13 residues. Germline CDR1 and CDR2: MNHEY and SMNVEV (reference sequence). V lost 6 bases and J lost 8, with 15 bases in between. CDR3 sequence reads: CASRGPSVGTQYF. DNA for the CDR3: TGTGCCAGCAGGGGGCCCAGCGTCGGTACGCAGTATTTT.

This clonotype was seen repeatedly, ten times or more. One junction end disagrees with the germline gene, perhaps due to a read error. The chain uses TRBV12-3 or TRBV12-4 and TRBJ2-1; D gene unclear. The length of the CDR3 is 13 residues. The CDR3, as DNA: TGTGCCAGCACCCTAGACTCCCACAATGAGCAGTTCTTC. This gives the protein CASTLDSHNEQFF.

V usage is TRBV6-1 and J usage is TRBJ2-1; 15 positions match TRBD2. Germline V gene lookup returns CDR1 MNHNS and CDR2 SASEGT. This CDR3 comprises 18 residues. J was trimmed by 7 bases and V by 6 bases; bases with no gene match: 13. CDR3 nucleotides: TGTGCCAGCAGCCCTTGGACTAGCGGGGGGGGATCGGGTAATGAGCAGTTCTTC. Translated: CASSPWTSGGGSGNEQFF.